These 17 T cell receptor beta chains came from one sample sequenced in a study of OX40 agonist ivuxolimab in advanced cancers. The protocol was immunoSEQ multiplex PCR, while the TCRdb copy is restricted to in-frame clones and leaves out a portion. The data contain about 78,000 clones, about four fifths of them singletons. Here the sequenced sample was CD4+ or CD8+ T cells sorted from blood, taken in a trial of the OX40 agonist ivuxolimab. The receptor source for this set is an adult with an advanced solid tumor such as melanoma, head and neck, liver or kidney cancer.

This clone appeared once. V usage is TRBV19 and J usage is TRBJ2-5, with TRBD2 as a possible D gene (6 bases). The CDR3 loop spans 18 amino acids. Trimming removed 3 bases at V and 5 bases at J, with 25 bases between. Germline assignment: CDR1 LNHDA and CDR2 SQIVND (reference sequence). The CDR3 loop is CASSMNGRSGKEGETQYF. CDR3 bases: TGTGCCAGTAGTATGAATGGGCGTAGCGGAAAAGAAGGGGAGACCCAGTACTTC.

The chain employs TRBV6-1 and TRBJ2-7; 7 nucleotides match TRBD1. Germline V CDR1 and CDR2: MNHNS, SASEGT. V was pared by 4 bases and J by 9 bases, with 9 bases of the junction left unmatched. CDR3 length equals 13 residues. The CDR3 protein is CASSADNRGRQYV. CDR3 DNA: TGTGCCAGCAGTGCAGATAACAGGGGCAGGCAGTACGTC.

The chain links TRBV21-1 to TRBJ1-2. TRBV21-1 counts as a pseudogene. This CDR3 contains 16 residues. The CDR3 DNA reads TGTGCCAGCAGCAAAGCGAGGGGAGGGTCTAACTATGGCTACACCTTC. Its translation is CASSKARGGSNYGYTF.

V gene TRBV28 combines with J gene TRBJ1-5; possibly TRBD1 for D (5 bases). CDR3 size: 17 residues. Between the trimmed V and J ends, which lost 5 bases and 0 bases, there was a span of 17 bases. CDR1 and CDR2 (germline): MDHEN, SYDVKM. The CDR3 is CASSPGLGADSNQPQHF. Written as DNA, the CDR3 is TGTGCCAGCAGTCCAGGCCTCGGGGCTGATAGCAATCAGCCCCAGCATTTT. Together with reference TRBV28 and TRBJ1-5, the CDR3 gives the full variable domain: DVKVTQSSRYLVKRTGEKVFLECVQDMDHENMFWYRQDPGLGLRLIYFSYDVKMKEKGDIPEGYSVSREKKERFSLILESASTNQTSMYLCASSPGLGADSNQPQHFGDGTRLSIL.

The chain recombines TRBV18 with TRBJ1-1; D is perhaps TRBD1 (5 bases). The CDR3 has 16 residues. Trimming removed 2 bases at V and 0 bases at J, with 13 bases between. CDR1 KGHSH and CDR2 LQKENI come from the germline V gene. The CDR3 DNA is TGTGCCAGCTCACCAACGAGGGGAGGAGTGAACACTGAAGCTTTCTTT. It specifies CASSPTRGGVNTEAFF.

About this clone: Compared with germline, one end of the junction differs, possibly owing to a read error. This chain uses TRBV7-2 with TRBJ2-3; perhaps D is TRBD1 or TRBD2 (5 bases each). The CDR3 spans 14 residues. CDR1 and CDR2 (germline): SGHTA, FQGNSA. This chain's CDR3 is CASSLALGVDTQYF. The CDR3 DNA reads as TGTGCCAGCAGCCTAGCCCTAGGGGTAGATACGCAGTATTTT.

The V call is TRBV5-4, the J call TRBJ2-5; no clear D. Trimming stripped 4 bases from V and 5 bases from J, with 9 bases between. Germline loops: CDR1 SGHNT, CDR2 YYREEE (reference sequence). The CDR3 consists of 12 residues. The DNA for the CDR3 is TGTGCCAGCAGCCGGAAGTGGGAGACCCAGTACTTC. The encoded protein is CASSRKWETQYF.

The V call is TRBV5-1, the J call TRBJ2-1; a weak D match, TRBD1 (5 bases). Trimming pared 5 bases from V and 3 bases from J, leaving 15 bases between. Germline CDR1 is SGHRS and CDR2 is YFSETQ. CDR3 length: 15 residues. In DNA, the CDR3 is TGCGCCAGCAGGCCGACTTCCGACAGCTACAATGAGCAGTTCTTC. It translates to CASRPTSDSYNEQFF.

The genes are TRBV28 and TRBJ1-1, with no clear D. The ends were cut back, 2 bases at V and 4 bases at J, with 5 bases in the middle. CDR3 length: 12 residues. Germline V gene data show CDR1 as MDHEN and CDR2 as SYDVKM. For the CDR3, the DNA is TGTGCCAGCAGTTTACACCTCACTGAAGCTTTCTTT. This codes for CASSLHLTEAFF.

This chain connects TRBV5-1 to TRBJ2-1; 9 nucleotides line up with TRBD1. Germline CDR1 is SGHRS and CDR2 is YFSETQ. J was trimmed by 6 bases and V by 4 bases; bases with no gene match: 14. This CDR3 comprises 17 residues. The CDR3 protein is CASSTGATGGSGNEQFF. The CDR3 DNA is TGCGCCAGCAGCACCGGGGCGACAGGGGGAAGTGGCAATGAGCAGTTCTTC.

This chain uses TRBV7-2 with TRBJ1-2, with TRBD1 as a possible D gene (5 bases). The length of the CDR3 is 15 residues. The V gene lost 5 bases and the J gene lost 4 bases, with 17 bases spanning the gap. CDR1 is SGHTA, CDR2 FQGNSA, per germline. The CDR3 loop reads CASSPIIGAIYGYTF. DNA for the CDR3: TGTGCCAGCAGCCCTATCATCGGGGCTATCTATGGCTACACCTTC.

This clone is a singleton in its sample. This sequence joins TRBV18 and TRBJ2-6; 9 bases match TRBD1. The CDR3 consists of 17 residues. Trimming cost V 2 bases and J 4 bases; bases outside gene matches: 6. Germline lookup yields CDR1 KGHSH and CDR2 LQKENI. The CDR3, as DNA: TGTGCCAGCTCACCAGGGACAGGGACGAGGGGGGCCAACGTCCTGACTTTC. It translates to CASSPGTGTRGANVLTF.

The chain has TRBV11-2 and TRBJ2-2; no reliable D call. Germline loops: CDR1 SGHAT, CDR2 FQNNGV. The V end was cut by 2 bases, the J end by 0 bases, with 7 bases between. The CDR3 is 15 residues long. The CDR3 bases are TGTGCCAGCAGCTTACTGGCCTCGAACACCGGGGAGCTGTTTTTT. Translation gives CASSLLASNTGELFF. Full variable domain (missing parts from reference TRBV11-2 and TRBJ2-2): EAGVAQSPRYKIIEKRQSVAFWCNPISGHATLYWYQQILGQGPKLLIQFQNNGVVDDSQLPKDRFSAERLKGVDSTLKIQPAKLEDSAVYLCASSLLASNTGELFFGEGSRLTVL.

The count of this clone is one. CDR3: CASSFAGGKRMSQYF. CDR3 DNA: TGTGCCAGCAGTTTTGCGGGGGGCAAGAGAATGTCCCAGTACTTC. The J gene is TRBJ2-5, the V gene TRBV28, with 8 nucleotides matching TRBD2. The germline V gene has CDR1 MDHEN and CDR2 SYDVKM. V lost 3 bases, J lost 9 bases, and 12 bases stayed unmatched. The CDR3 spans 15 residues.

The chain combines TRBV5-1 with TRBJ2-3; 12 bases are a match to TRBD2. V dropped 2 bases and J dropped 4; count of bases not matched to a gene: 5. Germline CDR1 is SGHRS and CDR2 is YFSETQ. There are 16 residues in the CDR3. CDR3 sequence: CASSFVTSGSADTQYF. The DNA for the CDR3 is TGCGCCAGCAGCTTTGTGACTAGCGGGAGTGCAGATACGCAGTATTTT. Full variable domain (remainder filled in from reference TRBV5-1 and TRBJ2-3): KAGVTQTPRYLIKTRGQQVTLSCSPISGHRSVSWYQQTPGQGLQFLFEYFSETQRNKGNFPGRFSGRQFSNSRSEMNVSTLELGDSALYLCASSFVTSGSADTQYFGPGTRLTVL.

This clone came up a few times. The chain is built from TRBV4-3 and TRBJ2-1; D possibly corresponds to TRBD2 (5 bases). CDR3 length: 13 amino acids. V gave up 3 bases and J gave up 10 bases, with 13 bases separating them. Germline values: CDR1 LGHNA, CDR2 YSLEER. CDR3 amino acids: CASSQEVSVEQFF. The DNA of the CDR3 is TGCGCCAGCAGCCAGGAGGTATCGGTAGAGCAGTTCTTC.

The genes are TRBV18 and TRBJ1-3; 10 nucleotides line up with TRBD1. The trim removed 2 bases at V and 0 bases at J, leaving 10 bases unmatched. This CDR3 is built from 19 residues. Germline V gene sequence: CDR1 KGHSH, CDR2 LQKENI. As DNA, the CDR3 is TGTGCCAGCTCACCAACCGGGACAGGGGCTTCCAGCTCTGGAAACACCATATATTTT. It is translated as CASSPTGTGASSSGNTIYF. Filled out from reference TRBV18 and TRBJ1-3, the complete variable domain reads NAGVMQNPRHLVRRRGQEARLRCSPMKGHSHVYWYRQLPEEGLKFMVYLQKENIIDESGMPKERFSAEFPKEGPSILRIQQVVRGDSAAYFCASSPTGTGASSSGNTIYFGEGSWLTVV.